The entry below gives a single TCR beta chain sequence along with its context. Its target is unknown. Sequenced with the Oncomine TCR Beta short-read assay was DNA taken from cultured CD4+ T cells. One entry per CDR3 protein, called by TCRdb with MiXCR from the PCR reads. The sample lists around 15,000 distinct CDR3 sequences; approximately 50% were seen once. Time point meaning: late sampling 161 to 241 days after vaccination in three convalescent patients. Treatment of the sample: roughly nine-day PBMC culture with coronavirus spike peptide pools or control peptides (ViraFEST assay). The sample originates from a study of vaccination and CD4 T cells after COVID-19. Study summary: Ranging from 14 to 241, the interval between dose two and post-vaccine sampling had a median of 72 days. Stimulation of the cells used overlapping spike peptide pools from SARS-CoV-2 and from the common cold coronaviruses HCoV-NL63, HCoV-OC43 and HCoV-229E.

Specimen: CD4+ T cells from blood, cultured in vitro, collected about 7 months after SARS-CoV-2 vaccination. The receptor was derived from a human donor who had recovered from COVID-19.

CDR3: CASSPGSYNEQFF. Here the CDR3 DNA reads TGTGCCAGCAGTCCAGGCTCCTACAATGAGCAGTTCTTC. The gene calls are TRBV6-1 and TRBJ2-1; D gene unclear. CDR3 length equals 13 residues. CDR1 MNHNS and CDR2 SASEGT come from the germline V gene. Trimming left V 5 bases short and J 0 bases short, with 5 bases between.